This TCR beta chain was sequenced in a study of cytomegalovirus exposure and HLA in healthy donors. Study results and limitations: For TCR beta chains, V- and J-gene trimming was later linked to a missense DCLRE1C variant.

A multiplex PCR was run with 60 Vbeta primers and 13 Jbeta primers. Clones were sequenced by immunoSEQ multiplex PCR, and TCRdb holds only the in-frame ones, with some missing. In the table there are 100,000 or so clones, 70% to 85% of which are singletons. For this clone: Its antigen is undetermined.

This clonotype was obtained from a woman between 18 and 29 years old in good health and CMV-seronegative. Material for sequencing was PBMCs.

Here the CDR3 reads CASSYSTRQSYEQYF. The DNA for the CDR3 is TGTGCCAGCAGTTACTCGACCAGGCAGTCCTACGAGCAGTACTTC. The V call is TRBV6-5, the J call TRBJ2-7, with D hard to call. Germline assignment: CDR1 MNHEY and CDR2 SVGAGI. The CDR3 is 15 residues long. The V and J ends lost 0 bases and 1 base respectively, with 10 bases between them.